The clone carrying this TCR beta chain has ten or more counts. Its antigen is unidentified. Sequencing libraries for TCR beta were prepared with iRepertoire HTBI primers and Arm-PCR of CDR3 regions. Authors' processing steps: Across all samples, about 62 TRBV segments and more than 11 TRBJ segments were identified. Via MiXCR, TCRdb re-called the multiplex PCR reads, giving one row per CDR3 protein. TCRdb assigned the V and J calls; the authors' analysis was not used. The sample has about 660,000 distinct CDR3 sequences, roughly 30% seen once. This record belongs to a study of regulatory T cells in long-lasting Graves disease. Study results and limitations: Patients with persistent Graves' had lower TCR diversity than newly diagnosed patients.

The time point: persistent/refractory GD, antithyroid drugs over 5 years with positive TRAb. Construction of the TCR library relied on RNA isolated from PBMCs. American Thyroid Association guidelines served as the basis for diagnosing Graves' disease. One endocrinology department in Xi'an, China, was where patients came from. Material: peripheral blood mononuclear cells (PBMCs), obtained when the disease was refractory, from a patient treated with antithyroid drugs. This receptor was identified in a female donor with Graves disease.

The CDR3 region is CASRRESSYEQYF. The CDR3 DNA sequence: TGTGCCAGCAGGAGGGAAAGCTCCTACGAGCAGTACTTC. J is TRBJ2-7 and V is TRBV12-3 or TRBV12-4, with D possibly TRBD2 on 5 matching bases. CDR3 length equals 13 residues. V gave up 6 bases and J gave up 0 bases, with 9 bases separating them.